This passage covers 21 T cell receptor beta chains from one sample sequenced in a study of tumor-infiltrating lymphocytes in primary liver carcinoma. Using a constant-region primer together with ProtoScript II reverse transcriptase, TCR beta cDNA was made from around 500 ng of total RNA. Researchers made the TCR beta libraries by running three nested multiplex PCR rounds with slightly modified ARM-PCR. TRBV1-TRBV30 forward and Cbeta reverse primers drove the first two roughly 10-cycle rounds. One entry per CDR3 protein, called by TCRdb with MiXCR from the multiplex PCR reads. The sample lists 110,000 or so distinct CDR3 sequences, 80% to 85% seen once, with under 25% in the top ten. For each extraction, RNA and DNA were obtained together from about 20-30 mg of unsorted bulk tissue. Sequencing was done on a sample of liver tumor tissue from sampling region 3. This sample's subset: tumor region T3, left-lateral pole. These receptors came from a man aged 35 to 55 with primary liver carcinoma and hepatitis B virus infection.

V and J are TRBV19 and TRBJ1-5; the D gene is possibly TRBD1 (6 bases). V lost 6 bases and J 6 bases, leaving 15 bases between the germline ends. CDR3 length equals 14 residues. The V gene's germline CDR1 is LNHDA and CDR2 SQIVND (reference sequence). The CDR3 DNA follows: TGTGCCAGTAGAAGGGACATGCGAGGTCAGCCCCAGCATTTT. It codes for CASRRDMRGQPQHF.

Turning to this clonotype: Lacking the conserved final phenylalanine or tryptophan, this CDR3 likely reflects a read error. V usage is TRBV6-2 or TRBV6-3 and J usage is TRBJ1-5; D may be TRBD1 (5 bases). The CDR3 sequence is 16 residues long. Germline CDR1 is MNHEY and CDR2 is SVGEGT. The CDR3 is CTSSYGAGSGTQPQHL. The CDR3 bases are TGTACCAGCAGTTACGGGGCAGGGTCCGGGACTCAGCCCCAGCATCTT.

Turning to this clonotype: Relative to the germline gene, one junction end is altered; a read error may explain this. V gene TRBV4-1 combines with J gene TRBJ2-1, with 11 bases identical to TRBD2. With the DNA end fitting TRBJ2-7 better, the J assignment may be wrong. This CDR3 spans 16 amino acids. CDR1 is MGHRA, CDR2 YSYEKL, per germline. Here the CDR3 DNA reads TGCACCAGCAGCCCCGAACTAGCGGGAGATTACAATGAGCAGTACTTC. Translated: CTSSPELAGDYNEQYF.

Comment on this clonotype: Relative to the germline gene, one junction end is altered; a read error may explain this. The chain recombines TRBV6-9 with TRBJ2-2, with TRBD2 as a possible D gene (6 bases). Germline V gives CDR1 MNHGY, CDR2 SVAAGI. CDR3 length: 13 residues. In nucleotides, the CDR3 is TGTGCCAGCGCCAGGGAGGACACCGGGGATCTGTTTTTT. Protein sequence: CASAREDTGDLFF.

Of note for this clonotype: The CDR3 carries no conserved terminal phenylalanine or tryptophan, so it likely arises from a read error. The chain uses TRBV6-1 and TRBJ2-7; TRBD2 matches at 9 bases. CDR1 is MNHNS, CDR2 SASEGT, per germline. This CDR3 has 15 residues. CDR3 nucleotide sequence: TGTGCCAGCAGTGTCTCGACTAGCGGATCCTACAAGCAGTACTAC. Translation: CASSVSTSGSYKQYY.

This clonotype was observed many times. V and J are TRBV5-1 and TRBJ1-4; D possibly corresponds to TRBD1 (6 bases). Germline CDR1 SGHRS, CDR2 YFSETQ. Trimming pared 4 bases from V and 0 bases from J, leaving 7 bases between. The CDR3 extends over 14 amino acids. CDR3 DNA sequence: TGCGCCAGCAGCCCAGGGGCAACTAATGAAAAACTGTTTTTT. Its translation is CASSPGATNEKLFF. Supplemented by reference TRBV5-1 and TRBJ1-4, the full variable domain reads KAGVTQTPRYLIKTRGQQVTLSCSPISGHRSVSWYQQTPGQGLQFLFEYFSETQRNKGNFPGRFSGRQFSNSRSEMNVSTLELGDSALYLCASSPGATNEKLFFGSGTQLSVL.

As concerns this clonotype: The junction departs from the called germline gene at one end, perhaps through a read error. The J gene is TRBJ1-1, the V gene TRBV7-9, with D unclear. CDR1 and CDR2 (germline): SEHNR, FQNEAQ (reference sequence). The CDR3 is 13 residues long. CDR3 DNA: TGTGCCAGCTGCTTATCCGCGTACACTGAAGCTTTCTTC. As protein: CASCLSAYTEAFF.

Notes on this clonotype: With a much larger clone just one base away, this may be a read error. V is TRBV28 and J is TRBJ1-1; D remains ambiguous. Germline lookup yields CDR1 MDHEN and CDR2 SYDVKM. V was shortened by 3 bases and J by 0 bases, with 8 bases between the two germline ends. The CDR3 totals 14 residues. The CDR3 bases are TGTGCCAGCAGTTTTGCCAGGATGAACACTGAAGCTTTCTTT. Translated: CASSFARMNTEAFF.

This chain uses TRBV12-3 or TRBV12-4 with TRBJ2-1, with D possibly matching TRBD2 (5 bases). CDR3 size: 12 residues. In DNA, the CDR3 is TGTGTCAGTAGCCCACTAGGCAATGAGCAGTTCTTC. As protein: CVSSPLGNEQFF.

The rearrangement links TRBV2 to TRBJ2-7, with a tentative D call TRBD2 (6 bases). V was trimmed by 10 bases and J by 1 base, leaving 20 bases between them. Germline assignment: CDR1 SNHLY and CDR2 FYNNEI. The CDR3 totals 15 residues. This chain's CDR3 is CANTLAVGQSYEQYF. In nucleotides, the CDR3 is TGTGCCAATACTTTAGCGGTTGGTCAATCCTACGAGCAGTACTTC.

V gene TRBV7-2 combines with J gene TRBJ2-3, with 11 bases lining up with TRBD2. CDR3 size: 16 residues. V trimming: 5 bases; J trimming: 3 bases; junction bases outside the gene matches: 7. Germline V gene data show CDR1 as SGHTA and CDR2 as FQGNSA. The CDR3 DNA reads as TGTGCCAGCAGCCCCCGGACTAGCGGGCGGACAGATACGCAGTATTTT. Translation: CASSPRTSGRTDTQYF.

Concerning this clonotype: Since no conserved phenylalanine or tryptophan closes the CDR3, a read error is the likely cause. CDR3 in amino acids: CARSLEGSRSEQFL. Here the CDR3 DNA reads TGTGCCAGAAGCTTAGAAGGTAGTCGGTCTGAGCAGTTCTTA. V gene TRBV7-9 combines with J gene TRBJ2-1; D is undetermined. Germline V CDR1 and CDR2: SEHNR, FQNEAQ (reference sequence). The CDR3 is made up of 14 amino acids.

Comments on this clonotype: Germline is not matched at one junction end, which may reflect a read error. The rearrangement links TRBV11-2 to TRBJ1-2; no clear D gene. This CDR3 region has 13 residues. Germline CDR1 SGHAT, CDR2 FQNNGV. CDR3 nucleotide sequence: TGTGGCAGCAGCTTATTTGGTTCCTATGGCTACGCCTTC. Protein: CGSSLFGSYGYAF.

On this clonotype itself: The germline gene is not matched at one end of the junction; a read error may be the cause. V and J are TRBV4-3 and TRBJ2-1; 8 nucleotides line up with TRBD2. Germline CDR1 and CDR2: LGHNA and YSLEER. The CDR3 length is 17 residues. In DNA form, the CDR3 reads TGCGCCAGCAGCCAAGAGCCCCAAGCGGGAGCTTTGGATGAGCAGCTCTTC. This encodes CASSQEPQAGALDEQLF.

In its sample, this clonotype is medium-sized. This chain uses TRBV10-2 with TRBJ1-2; D unclear. The CDR3 is 13 amino acids. Trimming removed 3 bases from V and 1 base from J, with 6 bases in between. Germline loops: CDR1 WSHSY, CDR2 SAAADI. This CDR3 reads CASSEIVNYGYTF. The DNA of the CDR3 is TGCGCCAGCAGTGAAATCGTTAACTATGGCTACACCTTC.

The J gene is TRBJ2-1, the V gene TRBV5-4; D is possibly TRBD2 (5 bases). V lost 4 bases, J lost 8 bases, and 16 bases lay in between. The CDR3 runs to 14 residues. Looked up from germline, CDR1 is SGHNT and CDR2 is YYREEE (reference sequence). The DNA of the CDR3 is TGTGCCAGCAGCCTTAGGGAGAGCCACTATGAGCAGTTCTTC. This encodes CASSLRESHYEQFF.

A note on this clonotype: No conserved phenylalanine or tryptophan is present at the end of the CDR3, so a read error is the likely explanation. This chain joins TRBV11-2 and TRBJ2-3; D is possibly TRBD1 (6 bases). Germline CDR1 is SGHAT and CDR2 is FQNNGV. The length of the CDR3 is 15 residues. Trimming left V 4 bases short and J 4 bases short, with 15 bases between. CDR3 DNA sequence: TGTGCCAGCAGCTGGGGGACATTACAGCCAGATACGCAGTATTGT. As protein: CASSWGTLQPDTQYC.

In regard to this clonotype: Lacking the conserved final phenylalanine or tryptophan, this CDR3 likely reflects a read error. The J gene is TRBJ2-3, the V gene TRBV6-5, with 13 positions matching TRBD2. J was trimmed by 5 bases and V by 7 bases; bases with no gene match: 6. Germline CDR1 is MNHEY and CDR2 is SVGAGI. This CDR3 contains 15 residues. CDR3 loop: CASNPGLAGIDTQYC. For the CDR3, the DNA is TGTGCCAGCAACCCGGGACTAGCGGGAATAGATACGCAGTATTGT.

With regard to this clonotype: The junction departs from germline at one end; a sequencing error may be responsible. CDR3 sequence reads: CASSSREGRASGLSSYEQYF. CDR3 sequence (DNA): TGTGCCAGCAGCTCGAGGGAGGGGAGGGCTAGCGGGCTCAGCTCCTACGAGCAATACTTC. The V gene is TRBV11-2, the J gene TRBJ2-7, with 8 bases fitting TRBD2. There are 20 residues in the CDR3. Germline CDR1 is SGHAT and CDR2 is FQNNGV. The whole variable domain, filled in from reference TRBV11-2 and TRBJ2-7, reads EAGVAQSPRYKIIEKRQSVAFWCNPISGHATLYWYQQILGQGPKLLIQFQNNGVVDDSQLPKDRFSAERLKGVDSTLKIQPAKLEDSAVYLCASSSREGRASGLSSYEQYFGPGTRLTVT.

On this clonotype itself: Compared with germline, one end of the junction differs, possibly owing to a read error. J is TRBJ2-7 and V is TRBV6-2 or TRBV6-3; D is perhaps TRBD2 (6 bases). Germline-derived CDR1 and CDR2 are MNHEY and SVGEGT. The length of the CDR3 is 13 residues. CDR3 in amino acids: CASSYLSGYEQYF. The CDR3 bases are TGTGCCAGCAGTTACCTTAGCGGATACGAACAGTACTTC.

The V and J genes are TRBV6-2 or TRBV6-3 and TRBJ1-1; D remains ambiguous. Per the germline V gene, CDR1 is MNHEY and CDR2 is SVGEGT. Trimming took off 7 bases at V and 4 bases at J, with 22 bases between the two ends. The CDR3 is made up of 16 amino acids. The CDR3 here is CASTIIWTTVVTEAFF. The DNA of the CDR3 is TGTGCCAGCACTATAATCTGGACGACTGTAGTCACTGAAGCTTTCTTT.